These 30 T cell receptor beta chains came from one sample sequenced in a study of blood T cell repertoires in COVID-19. Clones were sequenced by immunoSEQ multiplex PCR, and TCRdb holds only the in-frame ones, with some missing. The data show roughly 40,000 clones, roughly nine tenths seen once. Sequencing input: peripheral blood. These receptors all come from a man between 65 and 85 years old with acute or convalescent COVID-19.

V and J are TRBV4-1 and TRBJ1-4; 8 nucleotides align to TRBD1. CDR1 and CDR2 from the germline V gene are MGHRA and YSYEKL. V was pared by 0 bases and J by 8 bases, with 8 bases of the junction left unmatched. The length of the CDR3 is 16 residues. CDR3 protein: CASSQEERQGREKLFF. Here the CDR3 DNA reads TGCGCCAGCAGCCAAGAGGAGCGACAGGGGCGAGAAAAACTGTTTTTT.

The chain joins TRBV5-1 to TRBJ2-7; 13 positions agree with TRBD2. The ends lost 1 base at V and 4 bases at J; junction bases unmatched: 8. This CDR3 has 17 residues. CDR1 is SGHRS and CDR2 is YFSETQ in the germline V gene. In DNA, the CDR3 is TGCGCCAGCAGCTTGTCCTTCGGGACTAGCGGGACATACGAGCAGTACTTC. Protein: CASSLSFGTSGTYEQYF.

The J gene is TRBJ1-2, the V gene TRBV3-1 (or the pseudogene TRBV3-2); tentatively, D is TRBD1 (5 bases). Trimming left V 4 bases short and J 4 bases short, with 16 bases between. This CDR3 is 15 amino acids long. Germline CDR1 reads LGHDT; CDR2 reads YNNKEL (reference sequence). The CDR3 sequence is CASSREGRGSYGYTF. The CDR3 bases are TGTGCCAGCAGCCGGGAGGGACGGGGAAGCTATGGCTACACCTTC.

The chain couples TRBV5-4 to TRBJ2-4; 11 nucleotides match TRBD1. V shed 3 bases, J shed 11 bases, and the junction held 7 bases outside the gene matches. CDR3 length: 14 residues. Per the germline V gene, CDR1 is SGHNT and CDR2 is YYREEE (reference sequence). The CDR3 reads CASSWGTGGSFQYF. CDR3 nucleotide sequence: TGTGCCAGCAGCTGGGGGACAGGGGGATCCTTTCAGTACTTC.

The gene calls are TRBV18 and TRBJ2-5; D unresolved. Germline assignment: CDR1 KGHSH and CDR2 LQKENI. With 4 bases removed from V and 6 bases from J, the gap between germline ends came to 12 bases. The CDR3 sequence is 13 residues long. The CDR3 sequence: CASSLQIRKTQYF. The CDR3, as DNA: TGTGCCAGCTCACTACAAATCAGAAAGACCCAGTACTTC. Together with reference TRBV18 and TRBJ2-5, the CDR3 gives the full variable domain: NAGVMQNPRHLVRRRGQEARLRCSPMKGHSHVYWYRQLPEEGLKFMVYLQKENIIDESGMPKERFSAEFPKEGPSILRIQQVVRGDSAAYFCASSLQIRKTQYFGPGTRLLVL.

The rearrangement uses TRBV15 and TRBJ2-1; 8 nucleotides match TRBD2. The CDR3 has 17 amino acids. V gave up 0 bases and J gave up 4 bases; unmatched junction bases: 8. The germline V gene encodes CDR1 LNHNV and CDR2 YYDKDF (reference sequence). CDR3 sequence: CATSRDPAGGRYNEQFF. CDR3 DNA sequence: TGTGCCACCAGCAGAGATCCGGCGGGAGGACGTTACAATGAGCAGTTCTTC. Drawing the rest from reference TRBV15 and TRBJ2-1, the complete variable domain is DAMVIQNPRYQVTQFGKPVTLSCSQTLNHNVMYWYQQKSSQAPKLLFHYYDKDFNNEADTPDNFQSRRPNTSFCFLDIRSPGLGDTAMYLCATSRDPAGGRYNEQFFGPGTRLTVL.

In regard to this clone: At the DNA level, this CDR3 is encoded by other sequences in the same sample as well. V is TRBV27 and J is TRBJ2-7; 7 positions agree with TRBD1. The CDR3 is 14 residues long. Germline V gives CDR1 MNHEY, CDR2 SMNVEV (reference sequence). With V trimmed by 1 base and J by 2 bases, 2 bases remained unmatched. The CDR3 coding sequence is TGTGCCAGCAGTTTATACAGGGGCCCCTACGAGCAGTACTTC. This encodes CASSLYRGPYEQYF.

The V gene is TRBV5-6, the J gene TRBJ1-2; perhaps TRBD1 as D (5 bases). The CDR3 has 15 residues. Germline CDR1 SGHDT, CDR2 YYEEEE. The V end lost 3 bases, the J end lost 4 bases, and 16 bases lay between the germline ends. The CDR3 loop is CASSSRHTGFYGYTF. Here the CDR3 DNA reads TGTGCCAGCAGCTCAAGACACACAGGATTCTATGGCTACACCTTC. The complete variable domain, with remaining parts taken from reference TRBV5-6 and TRBJ1-2, reads DAGVTQSPTHLIKTRGQQVTLRCSPKSGHDTVSWYQQALGQGPQFIFQYYEEEERQRGNFPDRFSGHQFPNYSSELNVNALLLGDSALYLCASSSRHTGFYGYTFGSGTRLTVV.

This rearrangement joins TRBV7-9 to TRBJ2-2, with 7 bases aligning to TRBD1. Unmatched junction bases numbered 8, after V lost 6 bases and J lost 4 bases. Per the germline V gene, CDR1 is SEHNR and CDR2 is FQNEAQ (reference sequence). The CDR3 contains 15 residues. The CDR3 region is CASRPGDRTTGELFF. In nucleotides, the CDR3 is TGTGCCAGCAGGCCTGGGGACAGAACCACCGGGGAGCTGTTTTTT.

This chain connects TRBV5-1 to TRBJ1-1, with 10 nucleotides matching TRBD1. This CDR3 comprises 15 residues. V lost 4 bases and J lost 3; bases outside the gene matches: 6. Germline lookup yields CDR1 SGHRS and CDR2 YFSETQ. The CDR3 spells CASSMTGGRDTEAFF. Here the CDR3 DNA reads TGCGCCAGCAGCATGACAGGGGGCAGGGACACTGAAGCTTTCTTT. Full variable domain (rest looked up from reference TRBV5-1 and TRBJ1-1): KAGVTQTPRYLIKTRGQQVTLSCSPISGHRSVSWYQQTPGQGLQFLFEYFSETQRNKGNFPGRFSGRQFSNSRSEMNVSTLELGDSALYLCASSMTGGRDTEAFFGQGTRLTVV.

This clone was seen more than once but under ten times. The rearrangement uses TRBV7-8 and TRBJ2-1; 7 bases line up with TRBD1. Germline loops: CDR1 SGHVS, CDR2 FQNEAQ. Germline trimming cut 1 base from V and 4 bases from J; bases unmatched to any gene: 4. There are 15 residues in the CDR3. CDR3 sequence (DNA): TGTGCCAGCAGCTTAGAGTCACAGGGGTACAATGAGCAGTTCTTC. Its protein is CASSLESQGYNEQFF.

This chain connects TRBV7-9 to TRBJ1-5; 7 positions agree with TRBD1. This CDR3 has 13 amino acids. The ends lost 5 bases at V and 6 bases at J; junction bases unmatched: 4. Per the germline V gene, CDR1 is SEHNR and CDR2 is FQNEAQ (reference sequence). The CDR3 nucleotides are TGTGCCAGCAGCCCACAGGGGTCTCAGCCCCAGCATTTT. Translating it yields CASSPQGSQPQHF.

The chain is built from TRBV5-1 and TRBJ2-3, with 7 positions matching TRBD2. In germline, CDR1 is SGHRS, CDR2 YFSETQ. The CDR3 is 16 residues long. V shed 0 bases and J 0 bases; nucleotides not matched to a gene: 4. The chain's CDR3 is CASSLGASGSTDTQYF. For the CDR3, the DNA is TGCGCCAGCAGCTTGGGAGCTAGCGGTAGCACAGATACGCAGTATTTT.

CDR3 bases: TGTGCCAGCTCACCTGGACAGGGGGCGAGCACCGGGGAGCTGTTTTTT. Its protein product is CASSPGQGASTGELFF. The chain carries TRBV18 and TRBJ2-2; TRBD1 matches 11 bases. Germline lookup yields CDR1 KGHSH and CDR2 LQKENI. The length of the CDR3 is 16 residues. The V gene end was trimmed by 3 bases and the J gene end by 4 bases; junction bases not matched to a gene: 4.

V is TRBV10-3 and J is TRBJ1-6; D uncertain. Per the germline V gene, CDR1 is ENHRY and CDR2 is SYGVKD. V lost 5 bases and J lost 6, with 8 bases in between. The CDR3 sequence is 13 residues long. The CDR3 DNA is TGTGCCATCAGTCGGGATAGTAATTCACCCCTCCACTTT. Protein: CAISRDSNSPLHF.

Only one count was recorded for this clone. This chain connects TRBV28 to TRBJ2-1; no definite D call. Germline V CDR1 and CDR2: MDHEN, SYDVKM. The CDR3 is 13 residues long. The germline V and J ends were trimmed by 6 bases and 5 bases, with 11 bases remaining between them. This chain's CDR3 is CASRIDSNNEQFF. CDR3 coding DNA: TGTGCCAGCAGGATTGACTCTAACAATGAGCAGTTCTTC.

This chain links TRBV12-3 or TRBV12-4 with TRBJ1-5; D unresolved. CDR3 length: 13 residues. V lost 2 bases and J lost 5, with 7 bases in between. As DNA, the CDR3 is TGTGCCAGCAGTTTATCAGAGGATCAGCCCCAGCATTTT. Translated: CASSLSEDQPQHF.

The J gene is TRBJ1-1, the V gene TRBV9, with 9 bases identical to TRBD1. This CDR3 comprises 15 residues. Germline V gene lookup returns CDR1 SGDLS and CDR2 YYNGEE. Trimming cost V 4 bases and J 3 bases; bases outside gene matches: 7. This chain's CDR3 is CASSPGTGLDTEAFF. CDR3 sequence (DNA): TGTGCCAGCAGCCCCGGGACAGGGCTGGACACTGAAGCTTTCTTT.

The chain carries TRBV12-5 and TRBJ2-5; D might be TRBD2 (5 bases). The ends were cut back, 2 bases at V and 5 bases at J, with 9 bases in the middle. Germline loops: CDR1 LGHNT, CDR2 FRNRAP. This CDR3 has 13 amino acids. The DNA for the CDR3 is TGTGCTAGTGGTTTGTCGGGAAGGGAGACCCAGTACTTC. This gives the protein CASGLSGRETQYF.

This sequence joins TRBV6-5 and TRBJ2-7, with a weak D call TRBD1 (6 bases). The CDR3 length is 14 residues. The ends were cut back, 8 bases at V and 4 bases at J, with 18 bases in the middle. Germline CDR1 MNHEY, CDR2 SVGAGI. The CDR3 here is CASRNTQGWYEQYF. In nucleotides, the CDR3 is TGTGCCAGCCGAAATACGCAGGGGTGGTACGAGCAGTACTTC.

This chain joins TRBV4-1 and TRBJ2-1; TRBD2 is a possible D gene (6 bases). The V end was cut by 4 bases, the J end by 6 bases, with 16 bases between. The germline V gene has CDR1 MGHRA and CDR2 YSYEKL. The length of the CDR3 is 15 residues. Here the CDR3 DNA reads TGCGCCAGCAGCCCGGGAGAGCGGGCTTTCAATGAGCAGTTCTTC. This gives the protein CASSPGERAFNEQFF.

This chain uses TRBV29-1 with TRBJ2-1; TRBD2 agrees at 16 bases. J lost 8 bases, V lost 3 bases, and 7 bases had no gene match. In germline, CDR1 is SQVTM, CDR2 ANQGSEA. The CDR3 consists of 16 residues. The CDR3 DNA sequence: TGCAGCGTTGACGGGACTAGCGGGAGGGCCTGGGATGAGCAGTTCTTC. It translates to CSVDGTSGRAWDEQFF.

The chain has TRBV29-1 and TRBJ1-1; 7 bases agree with TRBD1. The CDR3 covers 13 residues. Looked up from germline, CDR1 is SQVTM and CDR2 is ANQGSEA. V was pared by 6 bases and J by 2 bases, with 6 bases of the junction left unmatched. CDR3 residues: CSVATGDNTEAFF. The CDR3 nucleotides read TGCAGCGTCGCCACAGGGGACAACACTGAAGCTTTCTTT.

This clone was observed a single time. J is TRBJ2-7 and V is TRBV3-1 (or the pseudogene TRBV3-2); 9 nucleotides line up with TRBD1. The ends lost 4 bases at V and 4 bases at J; junction bases unmatched: 8. The CDR3 runs to 15 residues. The germline gives CDR1 LGHDT, CDR2 YNNKEL (reference sequence). CDR3 residues: CASSPPGQGGYEQYF. In DNA form, the CDR3 reads TGTGCCAGCAGCCCCCCGGGACAGGGAGGTTACGAGCAGTACTTC.

This chain links TRBV19 with TRBJ2-3; TRBD2 agrees at 12 bases. CDR3 length equals 14 residues. Losses at the gene ends were 5 bases for V and 3 bases for J; bases not matched to a gene: 0. Germline values: CDR1 LNHDA, CDR2 SQIVND (reference sequence). In DNA, the CDR3 is TGTGCCAGTAGTGGGACTAGCGGGACAGATACGCAGTATTTT. It encodes CASSGTSGTDTQYF.

The V call is TRBV7-9, the J call TRBJ1-4; no clear D. The CDR3 loop spans 15 amino acids. CDR1 is SEHNR and CDR2 is FQNEAQ in the germline V gene (reference sequence). The V end lost 11 bases, the J end lost 0 bases, and 16 bases lay between the germline ends. The CDR3 coding sequence is TGTGCCGGCCAGAGACATACCTCAACTAATGAAAAACTGTTTTTT. Its translation: CAGQRHTSTNEKLFF.

The chain combines TRBV7-2 with TRBJ1-1; TRBD1 might be the D (5 bases). Per the germline V gene, CDR1 is SGHTA and CDR2 is FQGNSA. V shed 2 bases and J shed 1 base, with 11 bases lying between them. The CDR3 is made up of 15 amino acids. The CDR3, as DNA: TGTGCCAGCAGCTTATACGGGGGAGAGAACACTGAAGCTTTCTTT. Its translation: CASSLYGGENTEAFF.

This clone was found a few times. The chain couples TRBV19 to TRBJ1-2; 8 bases are a match to TRBD1. The germline CDR1 and CDR2 sequences are LNHDA and SQIVND (reference sequence). The CDR3 totals 19 residues. J lost 0 bases, V lost 5 bases, and 17 bases had no gene match. This CDR3 is CASSVFPSGTGRTNYGYTF. The CDR3 DNA is TGTGCCAGTAGTGTCTTCCCTTCCGGGACAGGAAGAACTAACTATGGCTACACCTTC. Full variable domain (rest looked up from reference TRBV19 and TRBJ1-2): DGGITQSPKYLFRKEGQNVTLSCEQNLNHDAMYWYRQDPGQGLRLIYYSQIVNDFQKGDIAEGYSVSREKKESFPLTVTSAQKNPTAFYLCASSVFPSGTGRTNYGYTFGSGTRLTVV.

This chain uses TRBV7-3 with TRBJ2-5; D is uncertain. Germline-derived CDR1 and CDR2 are SGHTA and FQGTGA. Trimming left V 5 bases short and J 3 bases short, with 10 bases between. The CDR3 length is 13 residues. CDR3 sequence: CASSLHYEETQYF. DNA of the CDR3: TGTGCCAGCAGCCTTCACTACGAAGAGACCCAGTACTTC.

This chain connects TRBV29-1 to TRBJ2-5, with D possibly being TRBD2 (6 bases). The CDR3 totals 16 residues. V gave up 4 bases and J gave up 1 base, with 19 bases separating them. Germline values: CDR1 SQVTM, CDR2 ANQGSEA. The CDR3 region is CSVVGGAGRIQETQYF. For the CDR3, the DNA is TGCAGCGTTGTCGGTGGGGCGGGAAGGATCCAAGAGACCCAGTACTTC.